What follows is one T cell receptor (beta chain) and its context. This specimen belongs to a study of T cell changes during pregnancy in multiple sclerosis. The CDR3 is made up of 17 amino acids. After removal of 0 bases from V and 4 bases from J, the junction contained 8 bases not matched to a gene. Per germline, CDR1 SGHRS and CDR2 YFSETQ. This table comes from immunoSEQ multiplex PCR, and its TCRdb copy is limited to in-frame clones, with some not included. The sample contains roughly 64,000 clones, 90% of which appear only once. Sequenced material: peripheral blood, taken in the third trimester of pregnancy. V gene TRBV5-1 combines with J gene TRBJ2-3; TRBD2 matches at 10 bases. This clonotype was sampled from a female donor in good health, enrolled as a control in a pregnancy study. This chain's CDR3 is CASSLGGLAGGADTQYF. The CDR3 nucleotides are TGCGCCAGCAGCTTGGGGGGATTAGCGGGAGGCGCAGATACGCAGTATTTT.